This T cell receptor beta chain is drawn from a study of blood T cell repertoires in COVID-19 (dated by TCRdb to 2019 to 2021). Broadly, across the study: Samples covering the acute and convalescent phases of COVID-19 were provided by collaborators in the United States, Italy and Spain. The prospective study material was composed of cDNA or gDNA derived from T cells, B-cell-depleted T cells, or PBMCs. Subjects who had been exposed to COVID-19, were actively infected with it, or had recovered from it provided the deeply sampled blood TCRbeta repertoires that made up the dataset. The repertoires were made available in a free public database intended to serve as a resource for research on the immune response to SARS-CoV-2. The samples were drawn from two sources: the first 160 participants of the ongoing ImmuneRACE study, and 1,000 to 1,500 subjects contributed by 6 global collaborators. Nearly every sample came with metadata listing a de-identified subject ID, COVID-19 status, age in years and sex. Where available, HLA class I and class II types were taken from metadata supplied by the sample provider and were not determined by assay-based typing. Overall study outcomes, separate from this receptor: The amount of clinical and demographic metadata varied by source and participant and was provided uncurated.

Each collaborating institution followed its own protocols to collect whole blood in K2EDTA tubes. Collaborator samples were shipped for TCRbeta analysis as frozen whole blood, isolated PBMCs, or DNA extracted from either sample type. The germline V gene yields SGHDT for CDR1 and YYEEEE for CDR2. Unmatched junction bases come to 12, with V trimmed by 4 bases and J by 7 bases. The cysteine opens and the phenylalanine closes a CDR3 of 15 amino acids. Only the CDR3 part of the read is kept: 45 bases, read in frame from the first base. TCRbeta CDR3 regions were amplified from genomic DNA using the immunoSEQ Assay, a bias-controlled multiplex PCR. The authors' pipeline ran thus. Within the assay, amplification of reference gene primers was used to estimate how many nucleated cells each sample contained. To quantify the absolute abundance of each unique TCRbeta CDR3 rearrangement, sequence reads were collapsed and filtered. For each sample, productive Simpson clonality was calculated as the square root of Simpson's diversity index across productive rearrangements. The table comes from immuneACCESS by way of TCRdb, which keeps in-frame sequences with V and J called. Part of the clones is missing from these tables; in studies checked, under half for an unresolved V gene and the rest for unknown reasons. The V and J calls and the clone size are those of that table, but D and trimming were determined from the DNA. The sample data list 150,000 to 200,000 clones, and approximately 91% of these were observed just once. The ten largest clones take up 5.5% to 7.5% of the sample.

Regarding this clone: The specificity of this receptor is unknown. The sample holds no much larger clone one base away, and base qualities are not on file.

The clonotype originates from a man aged 40-50 years with acute or convalescent COVID-19. Rearrangement joined TRBV5-6 to TRBJ1-2, with 8 junctional bases fitting TRBD1. Sequences were obtained from peripheral blood. The CDR3: CASSQGQGGTIGYTF. DNA sequence: TGTGCCAGCAGCCAAGGACAGGGAGGGACTATTGGCTACACCTTC.